This entry features one TCR beta chain sequence. CDR1 is DFQATT and CDR2 is SNEGSKA in the germline V gene (reference sequence). There are 16 residues in the CDR3. Trimming took off 3 bases at V and 4 bases at J, with 20 bases between the two ends. From RNA transcripts, TCR beta CDR3 regions were amplified. Initially, a first-round RT-PCR of the TCR CDR3 employed the HTBI primer set. TCRdb called the multiplex PCR reads again in MiXCR, with one record for every CDR3 protein. The table has hundreds of thousands of distinct CDR3 sequences, 15% to 19% seen once. The sample is drawn from a study of T cells in Graves' hyperthyroidism and ophthalmopathy.

The TCR originated in a woman aged 18-29 years with Graves' hyperthyroidism. Sample: blood. The chain uses TRBV20-1 and TRBJ2-3, with D tentatively TRBD1 or TRBD2 (5 bases each). CDR3 nucleotide sequence: TGCAGTGCTAGCGGTCTCCGGGGCCCTCCCTCAGATACGCAGTATTTT. This codes for CSASGLRGPPSDTQYF.